These 29 T cell receptor beta chains came from one sample sequenced in a study of shared clonotypes between healthy human individuals. TCRdb keeps only in-frame clones here, not all; method: immunoSEQ multiplex PCR. The table has roughly 1,100,000 clones, under 80% seen once. The sample consisted of memory CD4+ T cells sorted from blood. As to subset: CD45RA-negative fraction. These receptors came from a man between 18 and 29 years old in good health.

This chain links TRBV5-6 with TRBJ2-1; D may be TRBD2 (6 bases). V was shortened by 5 bases and J by 9 bases, with 21 bases between the two germline ends. CDR1 and CDR2 (germline): SGHDT, YYEEEE. The CDR3 is made up of 15 amino acids. The CDR3 region is CASSSLAGRGSEQFF. CDR3 nucleotides: TGTGCCAGCAGTTCTTTGGCGGGACGGGGTAGTGAGCAGTTCTTC. Full variable domain (rest looked up from reference TRBV5-6 and TRBJ2-1): DAGVTQSPTHLIKTRGQQVTLRCSPKSGHDTVSWYQQALGQGPQFIFQYYEEEERQRGNFPDRFSGHQFPNYSSELNVNALLLGDSALYLCASSSLAGRGSEQFFGPGTRLTVL.

J is TRBJ1-2 and V is TRBV7-9; D might be TRBD1 (5 bases). From germline, CDR1 is SEHNR and CDR2 FQNEAQ (reference sequence). Trimming pared 5 bases from V and 8 bases from J, leaving 18 bases between. The length of the CDR3 is 14 residues. Here the CDR3 DNA reads TGTGCCAGCAGCCCGAAGGCCGGGGCCTGGGGCTACACCTTC. This codes for CASSPKAGAWGYTF.

J is TRBJ2-2 and V is TRBV9; D is possibly TRBD2 (5 bases). The V end was cut by 4 bases, the J end by 2 bases, with 12 bases between. The CDR3 extends over 15 amino acids. Germline V gene lookup returns CDR1 SGDLS and CDR2 YYNGEE. CDR3 nucleotides: TGTGCCAGCAGCCCCGGGGATGAAAACACCGGGGAGCTGTTTTTT. Translated, it gives CASSPGDENTGELFF.

This clone occurred once. The chain joins TRBV5-5 to TRBJ1-6; 9 bases agree with TRBD1. Germline loops: CDR1 SGHKS, CDR2 YYEKEE (reference sequence). V dropped 3 bases and J dropped 9; count of bases not matched to a gene: 4. The CDR3 has 14 amino acids. The CDR3 sequence is CASSSRDRVSPLHF. The CDR3 DNA is TGTGCCAGCAGCTCCCGGGACAGGGTTTCACCCCTCCACTTT.

This chain uses TRBV28 with TRBJ2-2; TRBD2 aligns across 7 bases. The CDR3 covers 13 residues. V lost 8 bases and J lost 3; bases outside the gene matches: 3. Germline V CDR1 and CDR2: MDHEN, SYDVKM. CDR3 DNA: TGTGCCAGCCAAGCGGGGTACACCGGGGAGCTGTTTTTT. Protein: CASQAGYTGELFF.

The V gene is TRBV28, the J gene TRBJ1-4; D remains ambiguous. CDR3 size: 15 residues. V was shortened by 4 bases and J by 7 bases, with 16 bases between the two germline ends. CDR1 is MDHEN and CDR2 is SYDVKM in the germline V gene. CDR3 in amino acids: CASSSIWENGEKLFF. CDR3 DNA sequence: TGTGCCAGCAGTTCAATCTGGGAGAACGGTGAAAAACTGTTTTTT. Combining the CDR3 with reference TRBV28 and TRBJ1-4 gives the whole variable domain DVKVTQSSRYLVKRTGEKVFLECVQDMDHENMFWYRQDPGLGLRLIYFSYDVKMKEKGDIPEGYSVSREKKERFSLILESASTNQTSMYLCASSSIWENGEKLFFGSGTQLSVL.

This clone was recorded a few times. The rearrangement uses TRBV19 and TRBJ2-1; 8 nucleotides align to TRBD2. This CDR3 is built from 17 residues. From germline, CDR1 is LNHDA and CDR2 SQIVND (reference sequence). V lost 6 bases and J lost 7; bases outside the gene matches: 17. The CDR3 bases are TGTGCCAGTAGGCGGCCAGAGGTGGGACTAGGGGGGAATGAGCAGTTCTTC. Amino acid sequence: CASRRPEVGLGGNEQFF.

This chain uses TRBV5-1 with TRBJ2-7; either TRBD1 or TRBD2 may supply D (5 bases each). The CDR3 totals 15 residues. Deletions cut 0 bases from V and 0 bases from J, with 10 bases between. From germline, CDR1 is SGHRS and CDR2 YFSETQ. The CDR3 nucleotides are TGCGCCAGCAGCTTGGCAGGGAGAAGCTCCTACGAGCAGTACTTC. This translates into CASSLAGRSSYEQYF. The variable domain in full, with the rest retrieved from reference TRBV5-1 and TRBJ2-7, is KAGVTQTPRYLIKTRGQQVTLSCSPISGHRSVSWYQQTPGQGLQFLFEYFSETQRNKGNFPGRFSGRQFSNSRSEMNVSTLELGDSALYLCASSLAGRSSYEQYFGPGTRLTVT.

The genes are TRBV6-1 and TRBJ1-1; 8 bases align to TRBD1. CDR1 and CDR2 (germline): MNHNS, SASEGT. CDR3 length: 14 residues. With 6 bases clipped from V and 4 bases from J, the junction kept 7 bases outside the gene matches. The CDR3 DNA is TGTGCCAGCAGCCGGGCAGGGGGCGGCACTGAAGCTTTCTTT. Translation gives CASSRAGGGTEAFF.

This clone was seen just once. This chain joins TRBV30 and TRBJ1-2; no clear D gene. Germline CDR1 GTSNPN, CDR2 SVGIG (reference sequence). The CDR3 contains 12 residues. V lost 7 bases and J lost 1, with 10 bases in between. The CDR3 nucleotides are TGTGCCTATCTTGGCTTTAACTATGGCTACACCTTC. It codes for CAYLGFNYGYTF.

Here the CDR3 DNA reads TGTGCCAGTAGTATATTAGCGGGAGAGACCCAGTACTTC. It yields the protein CASSILAGETQYF. This sequence joins TRBV19 and TRBJ2-5; 7 nucleotides align to TRBD2. With 2 bases clipped from V and 4 bases from J, the junction kept 1 base outside the gene matches. The CDR3 is 13 amino acids. Germline CDR1 LNHDA, CDR2 SQIVND (reference sequence).

The V call is TRBV30, the J call TRBJ1-6; a weak D match, TRBD1 (5 bases). The ends were cut back, 3 bases at V and 6 bases at J, with 9 bases in the middle. The CDR3 totals 13 residues. Germline V CDR1 and CDR2: GTSNPN, SVGIG (reference sequence). CDR3 protein: CAWRPGRNSPLHF. DNA for the CDR3: TGTGCCTGGAGGCCAGGGCGTAATTCACCCCTCCACTTT.

This sequence joins TRBV6-5 and TRBJ2-3; maybe TRBD1 (5 bases). The CDR3 runs 16 residues. The germline gives CDR1 MNHEY, CDR2 SVGAGI. The V end lost 4 bases, the J end lost 5 bases, and 19 bases lay between the germline ends. CDR3: CASSFSLVSREDTQYF. As DNA, the CDR3 is TGTGCCAGCAGTTTTTCTCTCGTGAGCAGGGAAGATACGCAGTATTTT.

The V and J genes are TRBV4-1 and TRBJ2-5; 12 positions match TRBD2. This CDR3 has 18 amino acids. CDR1 is MGHRA and CDR2 is YSYEKL in the germline V gene. The trim removed 4 bases at V and 5 bases at J, leaving 14 bases unmatched. The chain's CDR3 is CASSPWTSGTPVKETQYF. As DNA, the CDR3 is TGCGCCAGCAGCCCCTGGACTAGCGGGACCCCGGTTAAGGAGACCCAGTACTTC.

The chain joins TRBV10-1 to TRBJ2-1; 7 nucleotides match TRBD2. The ends lost 3 bases at V and 5 bases at J; junction bases unmatched: 7. Germline V gene data show CDR1 as WNHNN and CDR2 as SYGVQD (reference sequence). The CDR3 extends over 15 amino acids. The DNA of the CDR3 is TGCGCCAGCAGTGAAAGAAGCGGGAACGACAATGAGCAGTTCTTC. The encoded protein is CASSERSGNDNEQFF.

As regards this clone: Additional DNA sequences in this sample encode the identical CDR3. CDR3 region: CASSPGNQPQHF. The CDR3 DNA follows: TGTGCCAGCTCACCAGGGAATCAGCCCCAGCATTTT. The J gene is TRBJ1-5, the V gene TRBV18; D gene ambiguous. Looked up from germline, CDR1 is KGHSH and CDR2 is LQKENI. The ends were cut back, 2 bases at V and 4 bases at J, with 3 bases in the middle. The CDR3 covers 12 residues.

The chain couples TRBV19 to TRBJ1-6, with D uncertain. This CDR3 has 11 amino acids. Deletions cut 9 bases from V and 10 bases from J, with 10 bases between. CDR1 and CDR2 from the germline V gene are LNHDA and SQIVND (reference sequence). The CDR3 is CARGFRSPLHF. CDR3 DNA: TGTGCCAGGGGCTTTAGGTCACCCCTCCACTTT.

The chain joins TRBV18 to TRBJ1-2, with a possible D match to TRBD1 (6 bases). V lost 5 bases to trimming and J lost 3 bases, with 13 bases between them. Germline V gene data show CDR1 as KGHSH and CDR2 as LQKENI. This CDR3 has 14 residues. The CDR3 region is CASSFQGPHYGYTF. In DNA form, the CDR3 reads TGTGCCAGCTCATTCCAGGGGCCCCACTATGGCTACACCTTC.

This chain links TRBV7-6 with TRBJ2-3; 7 bases agree with TRBD2. The CDR3 loop spans 15 amino acids. The trim removed 4 bases at V and 2 bases at J, leaving 6 bases unmatched. In germline, CDR1 is SGHVS, CDR2 FNYEAQ. The CDR3 DNA sequence: TGTGCCAGCAGCTCTTCTAGCGGTTACACAGATACGCAGTATTTT. Translation gives CASSSSSGYTDTQYF.

This chain links TRBV5-4 with TRBJ1-5; D is uncertain. Per germline, CDR1 SGHNT and CDR2 YYREEE (reference sequence). The CDR3 has 14 residues. V was pared by 1 base and J by 5 bases, with 10 bases between. CDR3 sequence reads: CASSLKGSYQPQHF. The CDR3 DNA reads as TGTGCCAGCAGCTTGAAGGGCAGCTATCAGCCCCAGCATTTT.

This clone counts as medium-sized. J is TRBJ1-4 and V is TRBV13; 8 nucleotides match TRBD1. The CDR3 has 14 amino acids. V shed 3 bases and J 8 bases; nucleotides not matched to a gene: 5. The germline V gene encodes CDR1 PRHDT and CDR2 FYEKMQ (reference sequence). Here the CDR3 DNA reads TGTGCCAGCAGCTTCGGACAGGGCGGAGAAAAACTGTTTTTT. It specifies CASSFGQGGEKLFF.

CDR3 amino acids: CASSLGTSGVTDTQYF. CDR3 sequence (DNA): TGTGCCAGCAGCTTGGGGACTAGCGGGGTAACAGATACGCAGTATTTT. The chain combines TRBV7-9 with TRBJ2-3; 13 nucleotides line up with TRBD2. The germline CDR1 and CDR2 sequences are SEHNR and FQNEAQ (reference sequence). V trimming: 3 bases; J trimming: 3 bases; junction bases outside the gene matches: 3. The CDR3 sequence is 16 residues long.

This clone was found a few times. The chain employs TRBV2 and TRBJ2-7; perhaps TRBD1 as D (6 bases). V was trimmed by 7 bases and J by 2 bases, leaving 18 bases between them. The germline CDR1 and CDR2 sequences are SNHLY and FYNNEI. This CDR3 is 15 amino acids long. CDR3 bases: TGTGCCAGCAAAACTGACAGGAGTATCCCCTACGAGCAGTACTTC. This encodes CASKTDRSIPYEQYF.

V and J are TRBV7-9 and TRBJ2-3; D gene ambiguous. Germline V CDR1 and CDR2: SEHNR, FQNEAQ (reference sequence). Trimming left V 5 bases short and J 0 bases short, with 18 bases between. CDR3 length equals 17 residues. CDR3 sequence: CASSTSRLVTSTDTQYF. CDR3 in DNA: TGTGCCAGCAGCACCTCCCGGCTGGTCACTAGCACAGATACGCAGTATTTT.

J is TRBJ2-1 and V is TRBV7-3; 7 bases match TRBD1. V lost 1 base and J lost 6; bases outside the gene matches: 6. This CDR3 has 15 residues. Germline V CDR1 and CDR2: SGHTA, FQGTGA. The CDR3 DNA reads TGTGCCAGCAGCTTAAACCAGGGGGTCCTCAATGAGCAGTTCTTC. It yields the protein CASSLNQGVLNEQFF.

This clone has just one count. The chain combines TRBV27 with TRBJ2-7; TRBD2 matches at 13 bases. The CDR3 spans 13 residues. Trimming took 9 bases from V and 7 from J; bases not matched to a gene: 6. The germline CDR1 and CDR2 sequences are MNHEY and SMNVEV (reference sequence). CDR3 bases: TGTGCCAGTTCAGGACTAGCGGGAGTTGAGCAGTACTTC. Translating gives CASSGLAGVEQYF.

Note on this clone: Other DNA sequences in this sample translate to the same CDR3. V gene TRBV11-3 combines with J gene TRBJ2-2; no reliable D call. Germline CDR1 SGHNT, CDR2 YENEEA. The CDR3 contains 13 residues. The V gene lost 1 base and the J gene lost 6 bases, with 6 bases spanning the gap. CDR3 region: CASSLVGSGELFF. In DNA form, the CDR3 reads TGTGCCAGCAGCTTAGTTGGGTCCGGGGAGCTGTTTTTT.

The chain carries TRBV7-2 and TRBJ1-5, with D tentatively TRBD1 (6 bases). Trimming stripped 4 bases from V and 3 bases from J, with 10 bases between. Germline-derived CDR1 and CDR2 are SGHTA and FQGNSA. The CDR3 loop spans 14 amino acids. The CDR3 DNA follows: TGTGCCAGCAGCTCAGACAGGCACAATCAGCCCCAGCATTTT. Protein sequence: CASSSDRHNQPQHF.

This clone appeared a few times. The sample has other DNA sequences that encode this CDR3 too. V is TRBV18 and J is TRBJ1-5; D unclear. CDR3 size: 13 residues. V lost 3 bases and J lost 4, with 7 bases in between. CDR1 and CDR2 (germline): KGHSH, LQKENI. The CDR3 protein is CASSPDQNQPQHF. The CDR3 coding sequence is TGTGCCAGCTCACCGGACCAAAATCAGCCCCAGCATTTT.